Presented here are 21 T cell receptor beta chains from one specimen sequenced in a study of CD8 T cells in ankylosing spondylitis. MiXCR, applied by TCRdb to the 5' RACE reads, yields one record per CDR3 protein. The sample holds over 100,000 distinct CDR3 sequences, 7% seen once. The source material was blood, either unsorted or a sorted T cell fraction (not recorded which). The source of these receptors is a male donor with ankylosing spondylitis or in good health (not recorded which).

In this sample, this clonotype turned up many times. The CDR3 reads CASSLVEQFF. The CDR3 coding sequence is TGTGCCAGCAGTTTAGTTGAGCAGTTCTTC. The chain recombines TRBV12-3 or TRBV12-4 with TRBJ2-1; D remains unclear. The CDR3 is 10 residues long. V was trimmed by 1 base and J by 9 bases, leaving 1 base between them.

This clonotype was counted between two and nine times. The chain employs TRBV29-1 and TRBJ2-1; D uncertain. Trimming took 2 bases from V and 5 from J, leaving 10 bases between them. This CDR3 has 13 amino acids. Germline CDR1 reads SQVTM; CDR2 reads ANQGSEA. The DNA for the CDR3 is TGCAGCGTTGAAAGGTACCGGGACAATGAGCAGTTCTTC. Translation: CSVERYRDNEQFF.

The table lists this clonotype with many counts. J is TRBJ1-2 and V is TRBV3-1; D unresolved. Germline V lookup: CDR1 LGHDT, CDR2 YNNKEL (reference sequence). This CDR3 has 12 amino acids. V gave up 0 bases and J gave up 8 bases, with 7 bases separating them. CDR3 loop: CASSQDRRGYTF. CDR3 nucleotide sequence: TGTGCCAGCAGCCAAGATAGGCGGGGCTACACCTTC.

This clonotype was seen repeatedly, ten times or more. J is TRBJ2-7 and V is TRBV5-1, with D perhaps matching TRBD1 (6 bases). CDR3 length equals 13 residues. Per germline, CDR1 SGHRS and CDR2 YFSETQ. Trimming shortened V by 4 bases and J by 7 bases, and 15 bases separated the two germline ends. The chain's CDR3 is CASSSPDTGEQYF. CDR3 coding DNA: TGCGCCAGCAGCAGCCCGGACACAGGGGAGCAGTACTTC.

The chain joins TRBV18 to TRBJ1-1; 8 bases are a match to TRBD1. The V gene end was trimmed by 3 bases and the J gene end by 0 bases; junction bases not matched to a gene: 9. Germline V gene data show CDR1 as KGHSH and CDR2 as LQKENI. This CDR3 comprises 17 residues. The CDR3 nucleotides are TGTGCCAGCTCACCCTCCGGACAGGGACTAATGAACACTGAAGCTTTCTTT. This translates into CASSPSGQGLMNTEAFF.

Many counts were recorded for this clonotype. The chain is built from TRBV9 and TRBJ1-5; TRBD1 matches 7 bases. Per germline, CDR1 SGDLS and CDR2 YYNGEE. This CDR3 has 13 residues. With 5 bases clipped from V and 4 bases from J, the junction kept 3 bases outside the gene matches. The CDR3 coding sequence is TGTGCCAGCAGAAACAGGGGAAATCAGCCCCAGCATTTT. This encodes CASRNRGNQPQHF.

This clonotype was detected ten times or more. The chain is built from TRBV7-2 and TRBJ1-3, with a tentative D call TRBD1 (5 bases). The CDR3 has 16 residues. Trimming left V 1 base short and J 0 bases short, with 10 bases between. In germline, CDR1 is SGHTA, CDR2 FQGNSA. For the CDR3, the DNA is TGTGCCAGCAGCTTAGACGCAGGGCGCTCTGGAAACACCATATATTTT. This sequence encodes CASSLDAGRSGNTIYF.

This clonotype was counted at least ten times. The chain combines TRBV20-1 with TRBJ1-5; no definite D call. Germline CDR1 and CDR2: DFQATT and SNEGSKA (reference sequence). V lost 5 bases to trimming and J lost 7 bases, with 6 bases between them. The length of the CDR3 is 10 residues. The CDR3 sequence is CSAAGQPQHF. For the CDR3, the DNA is TGCAGTGCTGCTGGACAGCCCCAGCATTTT.

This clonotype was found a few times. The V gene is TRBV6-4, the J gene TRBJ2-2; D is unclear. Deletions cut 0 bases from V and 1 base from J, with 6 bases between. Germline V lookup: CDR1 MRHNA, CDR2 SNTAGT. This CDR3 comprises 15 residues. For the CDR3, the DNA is TGTGCCAGCAGTGACTCGCTGGGGAACACCGGGGAGCTGTTTTTT. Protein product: CASSDSLGNTGELFF.

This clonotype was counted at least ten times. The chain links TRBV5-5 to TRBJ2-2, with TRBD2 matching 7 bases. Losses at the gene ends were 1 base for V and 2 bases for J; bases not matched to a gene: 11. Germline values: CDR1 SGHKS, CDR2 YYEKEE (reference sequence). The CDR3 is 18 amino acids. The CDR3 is CASSLLPAPGGNTGELFF. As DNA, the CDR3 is TGTGCCAGCAGCTTGCTCCCCGCGCCGGGGGGAAACACCGGGGAGCTGTTTTTT.

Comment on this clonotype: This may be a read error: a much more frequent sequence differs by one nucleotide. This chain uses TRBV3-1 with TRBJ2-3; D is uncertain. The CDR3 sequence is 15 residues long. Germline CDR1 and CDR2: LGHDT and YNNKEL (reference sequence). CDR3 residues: CASSQDWVTTATQYF. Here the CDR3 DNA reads TGTGCCAGCAGCCAAGATTGGGTGACAACAGCTACGCAGTATTTT.

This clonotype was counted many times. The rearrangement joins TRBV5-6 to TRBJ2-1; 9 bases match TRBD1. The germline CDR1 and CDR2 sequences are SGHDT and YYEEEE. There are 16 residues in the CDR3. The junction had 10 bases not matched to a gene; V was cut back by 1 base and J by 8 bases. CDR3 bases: TGTGCCAGCAGCTTGCGATCGGACAGGGGCATCCATGAGCAGTTCTTC. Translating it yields CASSLRSDRGIHEQFF. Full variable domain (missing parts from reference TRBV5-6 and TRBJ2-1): DAGVTQSPTHLIKTRGQQVTLRCSPKSGHDTVSWYQQALGQGPQFIFQYYEEEERQRGNFPDRFSGHQFPNYSSELNVNALLLGDSALYLCASSLRSDRGIHEQFFGPGTRLTVL.

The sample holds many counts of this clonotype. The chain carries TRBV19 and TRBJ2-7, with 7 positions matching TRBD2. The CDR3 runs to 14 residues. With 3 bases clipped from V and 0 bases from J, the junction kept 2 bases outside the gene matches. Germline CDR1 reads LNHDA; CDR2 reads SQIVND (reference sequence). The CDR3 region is CASSMRESSYEQYF. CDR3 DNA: TGTGCCAGTAGTATGCGGGAGAGCTCCTACGAGCAGTACTTC.

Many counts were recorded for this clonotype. The CDR3 coding sequence is TGCAGCGTTGTGTTGCCAGGGGTACCAGATACGCAGTATTTT. The encoded protein is CSVVLPGVPDTQYF. V gene TRBV29-1 combines with J gene TRBJ2-3; D is possibly TRBD1 (6 bases). Trimming left V 4 bases short and J 4 bases short, with 15 bases between. The V gene's germline CDR1 is SQVTM and CDR2 ANQGSEA. The CDR3 is 14 residues long.

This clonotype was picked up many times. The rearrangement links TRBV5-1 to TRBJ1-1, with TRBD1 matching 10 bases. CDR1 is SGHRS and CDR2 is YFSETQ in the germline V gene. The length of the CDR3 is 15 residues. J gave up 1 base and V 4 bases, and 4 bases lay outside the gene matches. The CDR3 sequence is CASSPGTGENTEAFF. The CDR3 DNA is TGCGCCAGCAGCCCGGGGACAGGGGAGAACACTGAAGCTTTCTTT. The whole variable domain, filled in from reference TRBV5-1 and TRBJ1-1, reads KAGVTQTPRYLIKTRGQQVTLSCSPISGHRSVSWYQQTPGQGLQFLFEYFSETQRNKGNFPGRFSGRQFSNSRSEMNVSTLELGDSALYLCASSPGTGENTEAFFGQGTRLTVV.

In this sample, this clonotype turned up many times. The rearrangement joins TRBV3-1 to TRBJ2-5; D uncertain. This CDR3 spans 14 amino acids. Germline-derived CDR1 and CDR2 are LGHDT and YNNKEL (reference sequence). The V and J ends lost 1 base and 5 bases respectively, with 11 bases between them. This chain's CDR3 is CASSQGASRETQYF. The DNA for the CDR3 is TGTGCCAGCAGCCAAGGGGCCAGTCGGGAGACCCAGTACTTC.

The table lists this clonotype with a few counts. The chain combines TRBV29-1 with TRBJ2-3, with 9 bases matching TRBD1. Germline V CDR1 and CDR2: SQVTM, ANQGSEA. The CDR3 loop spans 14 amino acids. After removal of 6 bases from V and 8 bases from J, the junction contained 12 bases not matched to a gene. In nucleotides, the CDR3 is TGCAGCGTAGAACAGGGGGCTTTCTTCGGTACGCAGTATTTT. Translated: CSVEQGAFFGTQYF.

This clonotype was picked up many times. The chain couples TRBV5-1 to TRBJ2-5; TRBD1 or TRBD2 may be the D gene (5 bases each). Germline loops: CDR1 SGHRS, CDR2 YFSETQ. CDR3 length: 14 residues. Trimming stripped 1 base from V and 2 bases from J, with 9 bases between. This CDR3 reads CASSLRGEQETQYF. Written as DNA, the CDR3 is TGCGCCAGCAGCTTGAGGGGAGAACAAGAGACCCAGTACTTC.

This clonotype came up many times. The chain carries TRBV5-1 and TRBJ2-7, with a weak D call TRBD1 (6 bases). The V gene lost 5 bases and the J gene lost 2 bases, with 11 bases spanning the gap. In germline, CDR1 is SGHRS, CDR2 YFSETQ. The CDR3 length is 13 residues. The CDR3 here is CASRKGQTYEQYF. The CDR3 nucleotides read TGCGCCAGCAGGAAGGGACAAACCTACGAGCAGTACTTC.

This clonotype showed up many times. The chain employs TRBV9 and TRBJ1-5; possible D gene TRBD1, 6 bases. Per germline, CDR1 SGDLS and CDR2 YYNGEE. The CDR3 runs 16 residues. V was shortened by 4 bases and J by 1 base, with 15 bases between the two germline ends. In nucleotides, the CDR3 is TGTGCCAGCAGCCCAGGGGTGGGGGCGAGCAATCAGCCCCAGCATTTT. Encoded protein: CASSPGVGASNQPQHF.

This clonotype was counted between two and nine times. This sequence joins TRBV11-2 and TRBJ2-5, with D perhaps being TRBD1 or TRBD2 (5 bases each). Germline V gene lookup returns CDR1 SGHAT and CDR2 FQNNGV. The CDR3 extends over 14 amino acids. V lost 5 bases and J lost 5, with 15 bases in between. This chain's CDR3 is CASSPEGRRETQYF. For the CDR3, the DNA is TGTGCCAGCAGCCCAGAGGGGAGAAGGGAGACCCAGTACTTC.